This T cell receptor (beta chain) was identified in a study of T cells in Graves' hyperthyroidism and ophthalmopathy. Newly diagnosed hyperthyroidism, duration under 2 months, in patients aged 18 to 65. What was amplified from RNA transcripts were TCR beta CDR3 regions. During a first-round RT-PCR of the TCR CDR3, the HTBI primer set was used. MiXCR, run by TCRdb on the multiplex PCR reads, gives a single entry per CDR3 protein. The sample comprises some 440,000 distinct CDR3 sequences, approximately 15% of which are singletons, and 11% to 15% rests with the top ten. The specimen sequenced was blood. The clonotype comes from a woman between 18 and 29 years old with Graves' hyperthyroidism.

The CDR3 spells CASSVSFQETQYF. The CDR3 DNA follows: TGTGCCAGCAGCGTTAGTTTCCAAGAGACCCAGTACTTC. The rearrangement links TRBV9 to TRBJ2-5; D is unclear. In germline, CDR1 is SGDLS, CDR2 YYNGEE. The ends were cut back, 2 bases at V and 1 base at J, with 6 bases in the middle. This CDR3 region has 13 residues.